The clone carrying this TCR beta chain was seen only once. Its antigen is unknown. The CDR3 consists of 13 residues. Germline V gene sequence: CDR1 SQVTM, CDR2 ANQGSEA. V gave up 7 bases and J gave up 0 bases; unmatched junction bases: 2. These data belong to a study of identical twins. TCRdb reprocessed the 5' RACE reads with MiXCR, giving one entry per CDR3 protein. Of some 500,000 distinct CDR3 sequences in the sample, about 20% were seen once. Study results and limitations: Beta out-of-frame sequences showed weaker excess twin sharing.

These records were also assigned to another study, of T cells expressing NK-cell markers. This second report adds: These clonotypes, the leaders elsewhere, also led the CD3+CD56-NKG2C+ fraction in four donors. What remained unclear was the HCMV specificity of expanded NKG2C+ T cell clones.

The chain combines TRBV29-1 with TRBJ2-3, with 9 bases lining up with TRBD1. The sample was CD4+ T cells sorted from blood. This clonotype was obtained from a young woman in good health. The CDR3 loop reads CSGGQGSTDTQYF. The CDR3 bases are TGCAGCGGGGGACAGGGAAGCACAGATACGCAGTATTTT.